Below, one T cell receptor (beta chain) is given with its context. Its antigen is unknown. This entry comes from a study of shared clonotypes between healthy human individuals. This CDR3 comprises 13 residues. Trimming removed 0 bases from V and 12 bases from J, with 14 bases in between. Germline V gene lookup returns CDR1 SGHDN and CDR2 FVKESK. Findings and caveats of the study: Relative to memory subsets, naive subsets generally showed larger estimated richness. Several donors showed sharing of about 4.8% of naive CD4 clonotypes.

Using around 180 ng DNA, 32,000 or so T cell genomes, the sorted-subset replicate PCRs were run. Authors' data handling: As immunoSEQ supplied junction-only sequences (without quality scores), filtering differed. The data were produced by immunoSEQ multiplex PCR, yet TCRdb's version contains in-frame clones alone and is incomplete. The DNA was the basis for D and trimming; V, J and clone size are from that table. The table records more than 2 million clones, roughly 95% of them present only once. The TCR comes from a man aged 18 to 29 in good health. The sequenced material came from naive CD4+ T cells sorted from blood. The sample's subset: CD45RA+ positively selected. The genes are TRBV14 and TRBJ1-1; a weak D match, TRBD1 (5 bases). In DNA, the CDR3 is TGTGCCAGCAGCCAAGATCTCGGGGGTATGACTTTCTTT. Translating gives CASSQDLGGMTFF. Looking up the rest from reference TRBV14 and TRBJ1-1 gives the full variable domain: EAGVTQFPSHSVIEKGQTVTLRCDPISGHDNLYWYRRVMGKEIKFLLHFVKESKQDESGMPNNRFLAERTGGTYSTLKVQPAELEDSGVYFCASSQDLGGMTFFGQGTRLTVV.